The clone carrying this T cell receptor (beta chain) was seen more than once but under ten times. The sample belongs to a study of blood T cells in healthy people across ages. Sample-barcoded 5' priming and a J-beta primer mix drove a second PCR of 7 to 11 cycles. Using its own MiXCR run on the 5' RACE reads, TCRdb lists one record per CDR3 protein. The repertoire holds 800,000 to 1,000,000 distinct CDR3 sequences, with 48% as singletons. This CDR3 has 14 residues. Germline trimming cut 4 bases from V and 5 bases from J; bases unmatched to any gene: 5. Germline loops: CDR1 MNHEY, CDR2 SMNVEV (reference sequence).

J is TRBJ2-7 and V is TRBV27, with 10 bases that match TRBD1. This receptor was identified in a man aged 25 to 45 in good health. Input material: blood. This chain's CDR3 is CASSSRDRGDEQYF. In DNA, the CDR3 is TGTGCCAGCAGTTCCCGGGACAGGGGCGACGAGCAGTACTTC.